These 18 T cell receptor beta chains originate from one sample sequenced in a study of shared clonotypes between healthy human individuals. Sequencing was performed with immunoSEQ multiplex PCR; in TCRdb, only in-frame clones are kept and a portion is missing. The profile covers 400,000 to 500,000 clones, with about 80% appearing a single time and more than 10% taken by the ten largest. Sequenced: PBMCs. These receptors originate from a woman in her thirties or forties in good health. Some clones in this sample may be carry-over from other donors' samples.

This chain links TRBV11-2 with TRBJ2-7; TRBD2 matches 9 bases. This CDR3 region has 14 residues. The ends lost 7 bases at V and 7 bases at J; junction bases unmatched: 11. Per germline, CDR1 SGHAT and CDR2 FQNNGV. CDR3 bases: TGTGCCAGCACCCCGGCGGGAGGGCCCGGGGAGCAGTACTTC. It specifies CASTPAGGPGEQYF.

Notes on this clone: This sample also contains other DNA sequences that code for the same CDR3. The chain employs TRBV5-1 and TRBJ1-4; D not resolved. Germline CDR1 and CDR2: SGHRS and YFSETQ. Trimming removed 0 bases from V and 8 bases from J, with 8 bases in between. The CDR3 has 13 amino acids. The CDR3 DNA reads as TGCGCCAGCAGCTTGGGGACCGGGGAAAAACTGTTTTTT. It encodes CASSLGTGEKLFF.

At least ten counts were recorded for this clone. Distinct nucleotide sequences in the sample also encode this CDR3. The chain employs TRBV5-1 and TRBJ2-1; 11 bases fit TRBD2. The CDR3 is made up of 15 amino acids. V trimming: 0 bases; J trimming: 6 bases; junction bases outside the gene matches: 2. CDR1 and CDR2 from the germline V gene are SGHRS and YFSETQ. CDR3 coding DNA: TGCGCCAGCAGCTTGGGACTAGCGGGACTCAATGAGCAGTTCTTC. Translating gives CASSLGLAGLNEQFF.

The sample holds a few counts of this clone. V usage is TRBV14 and J usage is TRBJ2-4; D call uncertain. Germline V CDR1 and CDR2: SGHDN, FVKESK. The CDR3 sequence is 15 residues long. V lost 2 bases, J lost 0 bases, and 8 bases lay in between. In DNA, the CDR3 is TGTGCCAGCAGCCAAATAATAGGAGCCAAAAACATTCAGTACTTC. Its translation: CASSQIIGAKNIQYF.

This rearrangement joins TRBV18 to TRBJ2-7; D unclear. The V end lost 3 bases, the J end lost 6 bases, and 18 bases lay between the germline ends. Germline CDR1 and CDR2: KGHSH and LQKENI. The CDR3 extends over 15 amino acids. The CDR3 loop is CASSPGLTDLSEQYF. The DNA of the CDR3 is TGTGCCAGCTCACCGGGTCTAACCGACCTGAGCGAGCAGTACTTC.

Comment on this clone: Other DNA sequences in this sample translate to the same CDR3. The chain links TRBV30 to TRBJ2-1; tentative D call: TRBD1 (5 bases). The V end lost 0 bases, the J end lost 4 bases, and 7 bases lay between the germline ends. Germline CDR1 is GTSNPN and CDR2 is SVGIG (reference sequence). CDR3 length: 13 amino acids. The CDR3 DNA sequence: TGTGCCTGGAGTGTCCGACAGTACAATGAGCAGTTCTTC. Protein product: CAWSVRQYNEQFF.

Turning to this clone: In the same sample, other DNA sequences code for this CDR3. The chain joins TRBV5-1 to TRBJ2-2; D possibly corresponds to TRBD2 (6 bases). CDR1 and CDR2 from the germline V gene are SGHRS and YFSETQ. CDR3 length: 15 residues. Trimming shortened V by 0 bases and J by 1 base, and 7 bases separated the two germline ends. In DNA, the CDR3 is TGCGCCAGCAGCTTGGTCGGGGGGAACACCGGGGAGCTGTTTTTT. Its translation: CASSLVGGNTGELFF.

J is TRBJ2-1 and V is TRBV15; D is uncertain. The CDR3 has 14 residues. V was clipped by 0 bases and J by 7 bases, with 10 bases between them. Germline assignment: CDR1 LNHNV and CDR2 YYDKDF (reference sequence). The CDR3 loop is CATSRDGRVNEQFF. Here the CDR3 DNA reads TGTGCCACCAGCAGAGATGGCAGAGTAAATGAGCAGTTCTTC.

The chain uses TRBV28 and TRBJ1-2; D unclear. With 7 bases removed from V and 2 bases from J, the gap between germline ends came to 8 bases. Germline assignment: CDR1 MDHEN and CDR2 SYDVKM. The CDR3 sequence is 12 residues long. The CDR3 here is CASNRPNYGYTF. CDR3 DNA sequence: TGTGCCAGCAACAGACCCAACTATGGCTACACCTTC.

The chain recombines TRBV19 with TRBJ2-1; D call uncertain. V was clipped by 6 bases and J by 8 bases, with 11 bases between them. The CDR3 spans 12 residues. Germline lookup yields CDR1 LNHDA and CDR2 SQIVND (reference sequence). The CDR3 nucleotides read TGTGCCAGTAGCCTTGGGGTTTATGAGCAGTTCTTC. It codes for CASSLGVYEQFF.

This clone has a single count. This sequence joins TRBV5-1 and TRBJ2-7; 11 positions agree with TRBD2. The CDR3 is made up of 15 amino acids. J was trimmed by 3 bases and V by 2 bases; bases with no gene match: 4. CDR1 and CDR2 from the germline V gene are SGHRS and YFSETQ. CDR3: CASSLLAGEGYEQYF. For the CDR3, the DNA is TGCGCCAGCAGCTTACTAGCGGGAGAAGGCTACGAGCAGTACTTC.

The chain joins TRBV7-3 to TRBJ2-1; 8 bases agree with TRBD2. Germline V gene lookup returns CDR1 SGHTA and CDR2 FQGTGA. Trimming cost V 5 bases and J 5 bases; bases outside gene matches: 5. The CDR3 has 14 residues. This CDR3 is CASSAPGLDNEQFF. CDR3 sequence (DNA): TGTGCCAGCAGCGCACCGGGACTAGACAATGAGCAGTTCTTC.

This clone was picked up a small number of times. The same CDR3 also results from other DNA sequences found in this sample. V usage is TRBV11-1 and J usage is TRBJ1-1, with a weak D call TRBD1 (6 bases). V lost 5 bases and J lost 0, with 10 bases in between. Germline V gives CDR1 SGHAT, CDR2 FQDESV (reference sequence). The length of the CDR3 is 14 residues. For the CDR3, the DNA is TGTGCCAGCAGCCGGGACACAATGAACACTGAAGCTTTCTTT. This gives the protein CASSRDTMNTEAFF.

V and J are TRBV15 and TRBJ2-7, with 10 bases that match TRBD2. CDR1 is LNHNV, CDR2 YYDKDF, per germline (reference sequence). The ends lost 5 bases at V and 4 bases at J; junction bases unmatched: 11. The CDR3 is 16 amino acids. CDR3 amino acids: CATSPGQREGGYEQYF. CDR3 nucleotides: TGTGCCACCAGCCCGGGCCAGCGGGAGGGGGGGTACGAGCAGTACTTC.

Turning to this clone: The sample carries other DNA sequences with the same CDR3. This chain joins TRBV5-1 and TRBJ1-1, with unresolved D. The CDR3 has 13 amino acids. CDR1 is SGHRS, CDR2 YFSETQ, per germline. V was trimmed by 5 bases and J by 1 base, leaving 9 bases between them. CDR3 residues: CASSSQTNTEAFF. DNA for the CDR3: TGCGCCAGCAGTTCGCAGACGAACACTGAAGCTTTCTTT. The full variable domain, rest sourced from reference TRBV5-1 and TRBJ1-1, is KAGVTQTPRYLIKTRGQQVTLSCSPISGHRSVSWYQQTPGQGLQFLFEYFSETQRNKGNFPGRFSGRQFSNSRSEMNVSTLELGDSALYLCASSSQTNTEAFFGQGTRLTVV.

This clone was observed a few times. The chain joins TRBV27 to TRBJ1-2; D not certain. CDR3 length: 14 residues. Germline CDR1 MNHEY, CDR2 SMNVEV (reference sequence). V lost 4 bases and J 6 bases, leaving 15 bases between the germline ends. The CDR3 protein is CASSWTRGSNGYTF. CDR3 in DNA: TGTGCCAGCAGTTGGACTCGGGGTTCGAATGGCTACACCTTC.

J is TRBJ2-2 and V is TRBV6-1, with 8 bases aligning to TRBD1. J lost 5 bases, V lost 7 bases, and 9 bases had no gene match. The CDR3 runs to 15 residues. Germline V CDR1 and CDR2: MNHNS, SASEGT. As DNA, the CDR3 is TGTGCCAGCACCGTCGACAGGGGAAAAACCGGGGAGCTGTTTTTT. Translating gives CASTVDRGKTGELFF.

The chain carries TRBV27 and TRBJ1-2; 7 nucleotides match TRBD1. Losses at the gene ends were 7 bases for V and 0 bases for J; bases not matched to a gene: 8. CDR3 length equals 15 residues. CDR1 MNHEY and CDR2 SMNVEV come from the germline V gene (reference sequence). CDR3 loop: CASTSWTGANYGYTF. CDR3 nucleotide sequence: TGTGCCAGCACCTCGTGGACAGGAGCTAACTATGGCTACACCTTC.